The clone carrying this T cell receptor beta chain was counted between two and nine times. Its antigen is unidentified. This specimen belongs to a study of T cell clonotyping in hematopoietic cell transplantation. Method: immunoSEQ multiplex PCR; TCRdb's copy keeps in-frame clones and lacks some. The table has around 28,000 clones, about four fifths seen once; the top ten hold approximately 1.8%. Time point given: recipient sample about 28 days before transplant, after cytoreduction. Blood collection times were about day -28 and days 30, 100, 180 posttransplant. General study results and limits: Recipient TCR diversity dropped after transplant; expanded clonotypes rose from day 30 to 180.

The receptor was derived from a middle-aged man with acute myeloid leukemia. Some clones in this sample may be carry-over from other donors' samples. The specimen comprised peripheral blood mononuclear cells, sampled before stem cell transplant.

CDR3 region: CASSQDWGAGQPQHF. As DNA, the CDR3 is TGCGCCAGCAGCCAAGATTGGGGGGCGGGTCAGCCCCAGCATTTT. The V gene is TRBV4-1, the J gene TRBJ1-5, with a possible D match to TRBD1 (6 bases). V gave up 0 bases and J gave up 6 bases, with 12 bases separating them. Germline lookup yields CDR1 MGHRA and CDR2 YSYEKL. CDR3 length: 15 amino acids.